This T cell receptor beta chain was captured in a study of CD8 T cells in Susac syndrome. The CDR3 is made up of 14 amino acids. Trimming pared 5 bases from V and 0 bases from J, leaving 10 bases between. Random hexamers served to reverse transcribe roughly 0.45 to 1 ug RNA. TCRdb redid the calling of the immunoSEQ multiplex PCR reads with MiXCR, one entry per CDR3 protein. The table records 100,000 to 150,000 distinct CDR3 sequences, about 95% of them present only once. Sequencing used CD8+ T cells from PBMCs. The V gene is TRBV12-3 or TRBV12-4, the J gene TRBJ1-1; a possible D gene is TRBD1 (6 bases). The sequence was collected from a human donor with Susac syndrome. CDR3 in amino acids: CASSQGHLNTEAFF. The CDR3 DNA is TGTGCCAGCAGTCAGGGACATTTGAACACTGAAGCTTTCTTT.